These 7 T cell receptor beta chains came from one sample sequenced in a study of blood T cell repertoires in COVID-19. Only in-frame clones appear in the TCRdb table, and some are missing; sequencing was by immunoSEQ multiplex PCR. This sample has almost 500,000 clones, with around nine tenths found just once. The sample consisted of PBMCs or T cells enriched from blood (not recorded which). These receptors all stem from a woman aged 55-70 years who had recovered from COVID-19.

The chain is built from TRBV3-1 (or the pseudogene TRBV3-2) and TRBJ1-2; D gene ambiguous. Germline loops: CDR1 LGHDT, CDR2 YNNKEL (reference sequence). V was shortened by 4 bases and J by 4 bases, with 13 bases between the two germline ends. The CDR3 extends over 14 amino acids. The CDR3 nucleotides are TGTGCCAGCAGCCCCCGTTCCGGCGGCTATGGCTACACCTTC. Translating gives CASSPRSGGYGYTF.

The V gene is TRBV7-2, the J gene TRBJ2-2; a possible D gene is TRBD2 (7 bases). There are 16 residues in the CDR3. V lost 1 base to trimming and J lost 2 bases, with 11 bases between them. The germline V gene encodes CDR1 SGHTA and CDR2 FQGNSA. The CDR3 protein is CASSLDGGANTGELFF. The CDR3 coding sequence is TGTGCCAGCAGCTTAGATGGGGGGGCTAACACCGGGGAGCTGTTTTTT.

J is TRBJ2-3 and V is TRBV7-9; D is possibly TRBD1 (6 bases). The CDR3 covers 15 residues. Trimming pared 2 bases from V and 2 bases from J, leaving 11 bases between. Germline lookup yields CDR1 SEHNR and CDR2 FQNEAQ (reference sequence). CDR3 DNA: TGTGCCAGCAGCTTAATGTCAGGGGCCACAGATACGCAGTATTTT. Its translation: CASSLMSGATDTQYF.

This chain joins TRBV5-5 and TRBJ1-2; 11 bases fit TRBD1. The CDR3 is made up of 19 amino acids. Germline CDR1 and CDR2: SGHKS and YYEKEE (reference sequence). V was clipped by 4 bases and J by 1 base; unmatched bases: 15. The CDR3 coding sequence is TGTGCCAGCAGCCTTCTAAGACGGGACAGGGGGGACCATAACTATGGCTACACCTTC. It translates to CASSLLRRDRGDHNYGYTF.

J is TRBJ2-3 and V is TRBV5-5; a possible D gene is TRBD2 (5 bases). V was trimmed by 2 bases and J by 2 bases, leaving 12 bases between them. CDR1 and CDR2 (germline): SGHKS, YYEKEE (reference sequence). The CDR3 is made up of 15 amino acids. The CDR3 protein is CASSLGGTTTDTQYF. Written as DNA, the CDR3 is TGTGCCAGCAGCTTAGGAGGCACTACCACAGATACGCAGTATTTT.

J is TRBJ1-2 and V is TRBV4-1; D is ambiguous. The CDR3 runs to 15 residues. Germline V gives CDR1 MGHRA, CDR2 YSYEKL. Trimming took 1 base from V and 1 from J, leaving 10 bases between them. CDR3 loop: CASSQAAGFNYGYTF. The CDR3, as DNA: TGCGCCAGCAGCCAAGCGGCAGGCTTTAACTATGGCTACACCTTC.

This clone was seen more than once but under ten times. The V call is TRBV19, the J call TRBJ1-3, with D unclear. The CDR3 runs 14 residues. Trimming cost V 5 bases and J 0 bases, with 8 bases left between them. Per the germline V gene, CDR1 is LNHDA and CDR2 is SQIVND (reference sequence). The CDR3 DNA is TGTGCCAGTAGTGGGAGTAACTCTGGAAACACCATATATTTT. As protein: CASSGSNSGNTIYF.